The clone carrying this T cell receptor (beta chain) came up a few times. The antigen is unknown. The sample belongs to a study of beta chain features in type 1 diabetes. Study-wide context: Healthy donors and patients showed comparable age, gender and cell yields.

Germline V gives CDR1 SGHTA, CDR2 FQGNSA. V was cut by 5 bases and J by 2 bases, with 12 bases left in between. This CDR3 spans 14 amino acids. Reverse transcribing all isolated RNA meant expressed TCRB transcripts were sequenced. Profiled with immunoSEQ multiplex PCR; TCRdb holds only in-frame clones, not every one. The sample yields 120,000 or so clones, 15% to 20% seen once. It was via CD45RO/CCR7/CD25/CD127/CD95/CD27 that CD4+ naive, central memory, regulatory and stem cell-like memory cells were sorted. General study findings and limits: Among patients with Type 1 diabetes, TCRB CDR3s were moderately but significantly shorter in every one of the four CD4+ subsets. The naive, central memory and Treg TCRB repertoires of patients appeared to be more similar to one another than those of healthy donors. Type 1 diabetes patients had VDJ junctions that carried fewer insertions and more deletions.

The chain recombines TRBV7-2 with TRBJ1-1; perhaps TRBD1 as D (6 bases). Source material: central memory CD4+ T cells from blood. The clonotype originates from a man aged 18 to 29 with type 1 diabetes. The CDR3 DNA is TGTGCCAGCAGCGTAACAGGGAGCAACACTGAAGCTTTCTTT. Encoded protein: CASSVTGSNTEAFF.